At least ten counts were recorded for the clone carrying this TCR beta chain. Antigen unknown. Both ends of each TCR cDNA library bore sample-specific barcodes. Each CDR3 protein gets one entry after TCRdb re-called the 5' RACE reads with MiXCR. Here the sample spans around 380,000 distinct CDR3 sequences, roughly 28% being singletons. This specimen comes from a study of identical twins' blood T cells. Trimming cost V 6 bases and J 0 bases; bases outside gene matches: 7. Germline-derived CDR1 and CDR2 are SQVTM and ANQGSEA. The CDR3 consists of 14 residues. Donors were six healthy women in three monozygous twin pairs. Regarding the study as a whole: Shared CDR3 clonotype counts between two donors mainly tracked the product of their cloneset sizes, twins included. Environmental influences on twin similarity could not be excluded.

The sequenced sample was PBMCs. The genes are TRBV29-1 and TRBJ1-2, with TRBD1 matching 7 bases. The TCR sequence derives from a woman aged 18-49 years in good health. In DNA, the CDR3 is TGCAGCGTAGAAACCGGGACAGCTAACTATGGCTACACCTTC. Amino acids: CSVETGTANYGYTF.